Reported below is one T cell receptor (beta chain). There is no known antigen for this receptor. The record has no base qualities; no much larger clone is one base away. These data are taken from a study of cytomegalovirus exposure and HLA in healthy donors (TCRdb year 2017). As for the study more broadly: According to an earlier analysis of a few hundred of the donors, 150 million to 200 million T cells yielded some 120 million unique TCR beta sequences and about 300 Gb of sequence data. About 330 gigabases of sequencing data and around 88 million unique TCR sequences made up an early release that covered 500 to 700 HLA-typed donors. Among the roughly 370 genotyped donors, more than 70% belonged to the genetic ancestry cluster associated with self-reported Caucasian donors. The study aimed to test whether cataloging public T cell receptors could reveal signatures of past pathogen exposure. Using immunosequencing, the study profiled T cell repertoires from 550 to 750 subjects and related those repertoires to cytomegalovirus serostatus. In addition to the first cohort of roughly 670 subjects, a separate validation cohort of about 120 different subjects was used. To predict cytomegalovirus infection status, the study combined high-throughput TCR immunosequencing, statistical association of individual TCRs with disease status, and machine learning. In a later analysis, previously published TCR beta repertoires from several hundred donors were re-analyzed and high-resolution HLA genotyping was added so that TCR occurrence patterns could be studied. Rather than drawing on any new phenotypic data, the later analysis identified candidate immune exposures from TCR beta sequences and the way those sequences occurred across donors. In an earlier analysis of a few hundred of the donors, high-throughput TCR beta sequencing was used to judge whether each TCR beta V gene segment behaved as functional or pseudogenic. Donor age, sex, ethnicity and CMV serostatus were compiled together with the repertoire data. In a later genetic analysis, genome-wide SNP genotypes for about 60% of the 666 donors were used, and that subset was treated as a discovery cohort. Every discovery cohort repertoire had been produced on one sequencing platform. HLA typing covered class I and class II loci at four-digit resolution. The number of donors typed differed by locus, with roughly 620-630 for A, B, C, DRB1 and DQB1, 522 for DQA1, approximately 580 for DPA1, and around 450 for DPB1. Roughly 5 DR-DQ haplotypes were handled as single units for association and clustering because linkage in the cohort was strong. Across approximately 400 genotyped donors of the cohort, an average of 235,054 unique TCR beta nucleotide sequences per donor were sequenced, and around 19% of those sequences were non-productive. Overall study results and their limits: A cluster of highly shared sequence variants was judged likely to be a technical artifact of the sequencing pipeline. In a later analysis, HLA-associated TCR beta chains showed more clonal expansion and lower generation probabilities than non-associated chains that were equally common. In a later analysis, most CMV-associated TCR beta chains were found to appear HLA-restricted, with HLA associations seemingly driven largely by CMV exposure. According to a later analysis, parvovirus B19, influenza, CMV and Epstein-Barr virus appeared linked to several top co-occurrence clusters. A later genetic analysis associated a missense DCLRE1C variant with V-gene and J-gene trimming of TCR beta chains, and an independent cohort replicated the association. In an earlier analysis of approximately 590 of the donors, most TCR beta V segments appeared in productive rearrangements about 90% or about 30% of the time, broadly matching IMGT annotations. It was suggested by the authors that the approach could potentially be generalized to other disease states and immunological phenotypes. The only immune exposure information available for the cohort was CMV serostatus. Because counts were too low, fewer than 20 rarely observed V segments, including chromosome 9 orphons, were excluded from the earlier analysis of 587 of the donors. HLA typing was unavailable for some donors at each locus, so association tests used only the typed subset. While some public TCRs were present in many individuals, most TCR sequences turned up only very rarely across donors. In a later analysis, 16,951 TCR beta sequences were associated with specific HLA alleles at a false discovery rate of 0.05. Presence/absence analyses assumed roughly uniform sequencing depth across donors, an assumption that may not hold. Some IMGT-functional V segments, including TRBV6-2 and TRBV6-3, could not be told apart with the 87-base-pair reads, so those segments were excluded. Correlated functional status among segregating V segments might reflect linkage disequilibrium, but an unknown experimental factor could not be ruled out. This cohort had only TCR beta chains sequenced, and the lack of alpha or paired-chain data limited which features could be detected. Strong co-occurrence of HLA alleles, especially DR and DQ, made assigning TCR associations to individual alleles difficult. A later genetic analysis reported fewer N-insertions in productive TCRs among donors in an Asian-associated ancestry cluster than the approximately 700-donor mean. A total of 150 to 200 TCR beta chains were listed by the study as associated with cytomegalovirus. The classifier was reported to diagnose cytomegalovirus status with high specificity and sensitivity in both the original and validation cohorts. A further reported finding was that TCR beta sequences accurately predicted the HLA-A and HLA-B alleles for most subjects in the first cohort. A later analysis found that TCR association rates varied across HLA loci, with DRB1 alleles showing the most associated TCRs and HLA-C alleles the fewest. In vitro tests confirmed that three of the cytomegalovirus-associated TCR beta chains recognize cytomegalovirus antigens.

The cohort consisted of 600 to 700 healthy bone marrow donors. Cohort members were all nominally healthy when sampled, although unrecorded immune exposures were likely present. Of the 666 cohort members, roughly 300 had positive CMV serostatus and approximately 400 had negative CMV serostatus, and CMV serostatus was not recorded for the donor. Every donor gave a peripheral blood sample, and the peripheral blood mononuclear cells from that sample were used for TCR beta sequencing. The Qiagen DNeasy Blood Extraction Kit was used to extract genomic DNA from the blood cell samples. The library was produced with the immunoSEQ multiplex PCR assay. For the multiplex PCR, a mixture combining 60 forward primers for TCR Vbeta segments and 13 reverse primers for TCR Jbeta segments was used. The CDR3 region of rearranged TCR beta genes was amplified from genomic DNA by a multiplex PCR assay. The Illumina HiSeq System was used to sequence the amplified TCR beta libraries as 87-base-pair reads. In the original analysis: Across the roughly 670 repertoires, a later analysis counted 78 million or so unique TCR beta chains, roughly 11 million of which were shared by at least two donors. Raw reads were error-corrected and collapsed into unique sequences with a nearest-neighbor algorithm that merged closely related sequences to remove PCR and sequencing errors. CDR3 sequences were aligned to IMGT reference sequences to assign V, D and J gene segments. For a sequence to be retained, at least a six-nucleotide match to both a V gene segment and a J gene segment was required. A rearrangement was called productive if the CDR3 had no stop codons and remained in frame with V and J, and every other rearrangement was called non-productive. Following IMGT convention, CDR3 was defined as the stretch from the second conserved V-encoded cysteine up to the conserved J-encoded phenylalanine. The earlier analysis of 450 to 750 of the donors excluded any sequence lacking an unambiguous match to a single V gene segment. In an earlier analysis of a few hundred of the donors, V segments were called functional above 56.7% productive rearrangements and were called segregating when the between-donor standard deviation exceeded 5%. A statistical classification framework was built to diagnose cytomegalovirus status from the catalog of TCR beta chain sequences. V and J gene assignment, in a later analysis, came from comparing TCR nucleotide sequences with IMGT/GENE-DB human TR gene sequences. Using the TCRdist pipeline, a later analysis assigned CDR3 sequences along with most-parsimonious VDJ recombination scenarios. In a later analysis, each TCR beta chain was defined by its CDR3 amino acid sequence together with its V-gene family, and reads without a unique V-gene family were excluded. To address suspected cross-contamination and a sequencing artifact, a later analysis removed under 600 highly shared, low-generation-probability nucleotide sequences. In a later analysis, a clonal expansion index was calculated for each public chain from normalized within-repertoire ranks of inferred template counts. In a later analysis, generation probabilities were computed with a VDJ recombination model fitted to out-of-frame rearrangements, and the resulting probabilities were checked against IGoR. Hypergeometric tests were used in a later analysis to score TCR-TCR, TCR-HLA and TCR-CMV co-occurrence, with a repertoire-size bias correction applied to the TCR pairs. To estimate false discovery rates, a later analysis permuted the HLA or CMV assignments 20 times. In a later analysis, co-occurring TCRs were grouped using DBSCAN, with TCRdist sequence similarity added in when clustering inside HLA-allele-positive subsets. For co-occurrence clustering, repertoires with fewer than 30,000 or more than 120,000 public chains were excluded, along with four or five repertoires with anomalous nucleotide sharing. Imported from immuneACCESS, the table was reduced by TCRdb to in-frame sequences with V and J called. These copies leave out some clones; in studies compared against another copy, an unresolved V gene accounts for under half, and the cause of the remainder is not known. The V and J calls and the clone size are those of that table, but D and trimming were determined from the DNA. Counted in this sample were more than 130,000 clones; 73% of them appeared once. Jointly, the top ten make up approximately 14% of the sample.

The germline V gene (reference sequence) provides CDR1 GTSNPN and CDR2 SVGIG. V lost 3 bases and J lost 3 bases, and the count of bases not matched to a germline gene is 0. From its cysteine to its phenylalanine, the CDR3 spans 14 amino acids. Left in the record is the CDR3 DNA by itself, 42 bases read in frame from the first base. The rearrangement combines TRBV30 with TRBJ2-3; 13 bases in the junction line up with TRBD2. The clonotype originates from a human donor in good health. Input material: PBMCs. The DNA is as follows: TGTGCCTGGAGGGGACTAGCGGGAACAGATACGCAGTATTTT. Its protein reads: CAWRGLAGTDTQYF.